These 24 T cell receptor beta chains were sequenced from one sample in a study of T cell responses to AZD1222 COVID-19 vaccine. The assay was immunoSEQ multiplex PCR, and TCRdb's table has in-frame clones only and misses some. The profile covers some 110,000 clones, with around nine tenths appearing a single time and more than 2.5% taken by the ten largest. Material: peripheral blood, obtained 28 days after the second dose of the MenACWY control vaccine. These receptors came from an adult who received the MenACWY meningococcal vaccine as a control.

The chain carries TRBV28 and TRBJ2-1; 10 nucleotides line up with TRBD2. The CDR3 is 15 residues long. Germline lookup yields CDR1 MDHEN and CDR2 SYDVKM. The ends lost 6 bases at V and 4 bases at J; junction bases unmatched: 6. The CDR3 DNA reads as TGTGCCAGCAGCCCGAGCGGGGGGGTATACAATGAGCAGTTCTTC. Translating it yields CASSPSGGVYNEQFF.

This clone came up once. The gene calls are TRBV7-3 and TRBJ2-1, with TRBD2 matching 10 bases. The CDR3 contains 15 residues. Germline V gene lookup returns CDR1 SGHTA and CDR2 FQGTGA. With V trimmed by 3 bases and J by 4 bases, 3 bases remained unmatched. The CDR3 is CASSFLAGAYNEQFF. The CDR3 DNA follows: TGTGCCAGCAGCTTTCTAGCGGGGGCATACAATGAGCAGTTCTTC.

This chain joins TRBV18 and TRBJ2-1; D unresolved. This CDR3 comprises 13 residues. CDR1 is KGHSH, CDR2 LQKENI, per germline. The V end lost 2 bases, the J end lost 6 bases, and 8 bases lay between the germline ends. CDR3 amino acids: CASSPMAPNEQFF. CDR3 bases: TGTGCCAGCTCACCAATGGCTCCCAATGAGCAGTTCTTC.

This clone was observed once. This chain uses TRBV4-3 with TRBJ2-3, with 11 bases aligning to TRBD2. The CDR3 is 16 residues long. Germline CDR1 and CDR2: LGHNA and YSLEER. The J segment lost 7 bases and the V segment lost 1 base, leaving 7 bases of the junction unmatched. The DNA of the CDR3 is TGCGCCAGCAGCCAAGGAGATAGCGGGGGGGCCCATACGCAGTATTTT. Translation gives CASSQGDSGGAHTQYF.

The rearrangement links TRBV7-8 to TRBJ2-5; D ambiguous. This CDR3 contains 13 residues. The germline gives CDR1 SGHVS, CDR2 FQNEAQ. With 3 bases removed from V and 3 bases from J, the gap between germline ends came to 8 bases. The CDR3 region has the DNA TGTGCCAGCAGCTTCAGAGAAAAAGAGACCCAGTACTTC. Translated: CASSFREKETQYF.

The V gene is TRBV10-1, the J gene TRBJ1-1; perhaps TRBD1 as D (5 bases). The CDR3 length is 13 residues. Looked up from germline, CDR1 is WNHNN and CDR2 is SYGVQD (reference sequence). Deletions cut 0 bases from V and 8 bases from J, with 10 bases between. The CDR3 region has the DNA TGCGCCAGCAGTGAGTCGGGACGGGGGGAAGCTTTCTTT. This codes for CASSESGRGEAFF.

The rearrangement links TRBV5-6 to TRBJ2-6; no clear D. Germline CDR1 is SGHDT and CDR2 is YYEEEE. V lost 4 bases to trimming and J lost 0 bases, with 8 bases between them. This CDR3 comprises 15 residues. CDR3 nucleotide sequence: TGTGCCAGCAGCGGAGACGGCTCTGGGGCCAACGTCCTGACTTTC. Protein sequence: CASSGDGSGANVLTF.

The J gene is TRBJ1-3, the V gene TRBV9; perhaps TRBD1 as D (5 bases). Deletions cut 4 bases from V and 2 bases from J, with 19 bases between. Germline assignment: CDR1 SGDLS and CDR2 YYNGEE. CDR3 size: 17 residues. CDR3 amino acids: CASSPIMGGLAGNTIYF. CDR3 in DNA: TGTGCCAGCAGCCCCATCATGGGGGGTTTAGCTGGAAACACCATATATTTT.

The table lists this clone with a count of one. The chain is built from TRBV7-2 and TRBJ1-2; the D is unclear. CDR3 length: 13 amino acids. In germline, CDR1 is SGHTA, CDR2 FQGNSA. V dropped 3 bases and J dropped 2 bases, with 7 bases sitting between them. The CDR3 region has the DNA TGTGCCAGCAGCTTTCGGAGGAACTATGGCTACACCTTC. Translating gives CASSFRRNYGYTF.

V and J are TRBV24-1 and TRBJ1-4; 8 bases line up with TRBD1. V trimming: 2 bases; J trimming: 12 bases; junction bases outside the gene matches: 4. CDR1 is KGHDR, CDR2 SFDVKD, per germline. The CDR3 runs to 13 residues. CDR3: CATSDYRGRELFF. The CDR3 DNA sequence: TGTGCCACCAGTGATTACAGGGGGAGAGAACTGTTTTTT.

The J gene is TRBJ1-4, the V gene TRBV20-1; perhaps TRBD1 as D (5 bases). CDR1 and CDR2 from the germline V gene are DFQATT and SNEGSKA (reference sequence). The V and J ends lost 3 bases and 8 bases respectively, with 19 bases between them. The CDR3 is made up of 15 amino acids. The CDR3 sequence: CSASKFGTPVEKLFF. The CDR3 region has the DNA TGCAGTGCTAGTAAGTTCGGGACTCCAGTCGAAAAACTGTTTTTT.

This chain links TRBV7-9 with TRBJ2-3; 8 bases match TRBD2. The V gene's germline CDR1 is SEHNR and CDR2 FQNEAQ (reference sequence). This CDR3 region has 15 residues. V shed 1 base and J 6 bases; nucleotides not matched to a gene: 6. This CDR3 is CASSLVGGAADTQYF. Here the CDR3 DNA reads TGTGCCAGCAGCTTAGTCGGGGGGGCTGCGGATACGCAGTATTTT.

The chain uses TRBV9 and TRBJ2-5; D is uncertain. Germline CDR1 reads SGDLS; CDR2 reads YYNGEE. Trimming removed 0 bases from V and 5 bases from J, with 5 bases in between. The CDR3 spans 12 residues. This CDR3 reads CASSVDGETQYF. The CDR3 DNA reads as TGTGCCAGCAGCGTAGATGGGGAGACCCAGTACTTC.

Only one count was recorded for this clone. The chain couples TRBV25-1 to TRBJ1-1; 10 bases map to TRBD1. CDR1 is MGHDK and CDR2 is SYGVNS in the germline V gene. CDR3 length: 15 amino acids. Trimming removed 2 bases from V and 8 bases from J; junction bases left unmatched: 8. CDR3 nucleotides: TGTGCCAGCAGTGAACCGGGACAGGGGAGAAGGGAAGCTTTCTTT. Its protein is CASSEPGQGRREAFF.

CDR3 DNA sequence: TGTGCCAGCAGCTTAATGGCGGGGGGGAGCGGGGAGCTGTTTTTT. Protein product: CASSLMAGGSGELFF. The gene calls are TRBV7-2 and TRBJ2-2, with 9 bases lining up with TRBD2. Trimming removed 2 bases from V and 7 bases from J; junction bases left unmatched: 5. Germline lookup yields CDR1 SGHTA and CDR2 FQGNSA. CDR3 length: 15 amino acids.

This clone has more than one count but fewer than ten. The chain couples TRBV7-9 to TRBJ1-2; no firm D call. CDR1 and CDR2 (germline): SEHNR, FQNEAQ (reference sequence). This CDR3 contains 14 residues. The V and J ends lost 1 base and 4 bases respectively, with 10 bases between them. CDR3 coding DNA: TGTGCCAGCAGCTTAGACGTGGATACCTATGGCTACACCTTC. This encodes CASSLDVDTYGYTF.

The rearrangement links TRBV9 to TRBJ1-5; D is perhaps TRBD1 (6 bases). The V end was cut by 4 bases, the J end by 2 bases, with 13 bases between. There are 15 residues in the CDR3. Germline V gives CDR1 SGDLS, CDR2 YYNGEE. The CDR3 protein is CASSPGGWGNQPQHF. CDR3 DNA sequence: TGTGCCAGCAGCCCCGGGGGCTGGGGCAATCAGCCCCAGCATTTT.

In its sample, this clone was seen once. The V call is TRBV10-3, the J call TRBJ1-5; tentatively, D is TRBD1 (5 bases). Germline V lookup: CDR1 ENHRY, CDR2 SYGVKD. Trimming removed 2 bases at V and 5 bases at J, with 16 bases between. CDR3 length equals 16 residues. The CDR3 DNA reads TGTGCCATCAGTGAGCCGCAGCTCGGGGGGGATCAGCCCCAGCATTTT. This codes for CAISEPQLGGDQPQHF.

Notes on this clone: In the same sample, other DNA sequences code for this CDR3. The V gene is TRBV3-1 (or the pseudogene TRBV3-2), the J gene TRBJ2-7; D is uncertain. CDR1 is LGHDT, CDR2 YNNKEL, per germline (reference sequence). V lost 1 base and J 4 bases, leaving 2 bases between the germline ends. This CDR3 region has 11 residues. CDR3 region: CASSQAYEQYF. The CDR3 nucleotides are TGTGCCAGCAGCCAAGCGTACGAGCAGTACTTC.

The J gene is TRBJ2-1, the V gene TRBV28, with D perhaps TRBD2 (7 bases). The CDR3 is made up of 14 amino acids. The V and J ends lost 2 bases and 5 bases respectively, with 10 bases between them. CDR1 and CDR2 (germline): MDHEN, SYDVKM. CDR3 protein: CASSLAGANNEQFF. The CDR3 coding sequence is TGTGCCAGCAGTTTAGCGGGGGCGAACAATGAGCAGTTCTTC. Supplemented by reference TRBV28 and TRBJ2-1, the full variable domain reads DVKVTQSSRYLVKRTGEKVFLECVQDMDHENMFWYRQDPGLGLRLIYFSYDVKMKEKGDIPEGYSVSREKKERFSLILESASTNQTSMYLCASSLAGANNEQFFGPGTRLTVL.

The rearrangement joins TRBV20-1 to TRBJ2-1; D is unresolved. V lost 0 bases to trimming and J lost 10 bases, with 7 bases between them. This CDR3 contains 11 residues. Germline V lookup: CDR1 DFQATT, CDR2 SNEGSKA (reference sequence). Here the CDR3 reads CSARDSSEQFF. The CDR3 coding sequence is TGCAGTGCTAGAGACAGCTCGGAGCAGTTCTTC.

This clone was observed once. The chain has TRBV5-6 and TRBJ1-2; no definite D call. V was cut by 0 bases and J by 5 bases, with 17 bases left in between. The CDR3 covers 16 residues. Germline V gene sequence: CDR1 SGHDT, CDR2 YYEEEE. The CDR3 is CASSLDGWASLYGYTF. The CDR3, as DNA: TGTGCCAGCAGCTTGGATGGGTGGGCCAGCCTATATGGCTACACCTTC.

V is TRBV18 and J is TRBJ1-6; D gene unclear. V was clipped by 5 bases and J by 6 bases, with 23 bases between them. Germline V gene data show CDR1 as KGHSH and CDR2 as LQKENI. The CDR3 is made up of 18 amino acids. As DNA, the CDR3 is TGTGCCAGCTCATCACGTTCCTTCCCGGATTCTAGTAATTCACCCCTCCACTTT. This sequence encodes CASSSRSFPDSSNSPLHF. The full variable domain, completed using reference TRBV18 and TRBJ1-6, is NAGVMQNPRHLVRRRGQEARLRCSPMKGHSHVYWYRQLPEEGLKFMVYLQKENIIDESGMPKERFSAEFPKEGPSILRIQQVVRGDSAAYFCASSSRSFPDSSNSPLHFGNGTRLTVT.

A single count supports this clone. The chain joins TRBV7-2 to TRBJ2-1; weak D call: TRBD1 (6 bases). The CDR3 spans 16 residues. V lost 1 base and J 0 bases, leaving 10 bases between the germline ends. Germline V CDR1 and CDR2: SGHTA, FQGNSA. CDR3: CASSLGGGNSYNEQFF. The CDR3 bases are TGTGCCAGCAGCTTAGGAGGGGGAAACTCCTACAATGAGCAGTTCTTC.